This T cell receptor beta chain was recorded in a study of cytomegalovirus exposure and HLA in healthy donors. Study-level findings and limits: In a later analysis, TCR beta V- and J-gene trimming was associated with a missense DCLRE1C variant. Some V segments, TRBV6-2 and TRBV6-3 among them, were indistinguishable and were therefore excluded. A few of the chains that were CMV-associated were confirmed in vitro to be specific for CMV antigens.

The V and J ends lost 5 bases and 5 bases respectively, with 13 bases between them. The germline gives CDR1 SGHDT, CDR2 YYEEEE. The CDR3 contains 13 residues. The PCR had 60 Vbeta and 13 Jbeta primers. Sequencing was performed with immunoSEQ multiplex PCR; in TCRdb, only in-frame clones are kept and a portion is missing. The sample records approximately 160,000 clones, around 72% being singletons. Note on this clone: Its specificity is unknown.

The J gene is TRBJ2-5, the V gene TRBV5-6, with no clear D. This clonotype was sampled from a man aged 45-65 years in good health and CMV-seronegative. The sequenced material came from PBMCs. Here the CDR3 reads CASSSGLPETQYF. The CDR3 region has the DNA TGTGCCAGCAGTTCTGGCCTCCCGGAGACCCAGTACTTC.